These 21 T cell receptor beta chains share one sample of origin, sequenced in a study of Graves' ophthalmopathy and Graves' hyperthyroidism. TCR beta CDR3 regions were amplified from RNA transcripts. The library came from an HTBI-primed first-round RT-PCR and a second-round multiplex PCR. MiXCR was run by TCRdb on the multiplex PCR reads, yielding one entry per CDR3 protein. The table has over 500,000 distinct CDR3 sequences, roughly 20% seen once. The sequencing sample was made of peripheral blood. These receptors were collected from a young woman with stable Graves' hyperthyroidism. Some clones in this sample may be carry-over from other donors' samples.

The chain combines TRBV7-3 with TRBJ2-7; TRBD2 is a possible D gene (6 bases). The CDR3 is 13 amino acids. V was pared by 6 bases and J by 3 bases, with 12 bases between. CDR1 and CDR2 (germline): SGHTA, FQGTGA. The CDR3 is CASRLGGHYEQYF. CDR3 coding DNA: TGTGCCAGCAGGCTCGGAGGGCACTACGAGCAGTACTTC.

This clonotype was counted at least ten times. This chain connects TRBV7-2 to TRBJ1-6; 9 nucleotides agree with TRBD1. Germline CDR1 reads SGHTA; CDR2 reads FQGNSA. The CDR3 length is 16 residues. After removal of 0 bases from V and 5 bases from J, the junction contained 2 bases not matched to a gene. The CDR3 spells CASSLAGTGNNSPLHF. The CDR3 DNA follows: TGTGCCAGCAGCTTAGCGGGGACAGGGAATAATTCACCCCTCCACTTT.

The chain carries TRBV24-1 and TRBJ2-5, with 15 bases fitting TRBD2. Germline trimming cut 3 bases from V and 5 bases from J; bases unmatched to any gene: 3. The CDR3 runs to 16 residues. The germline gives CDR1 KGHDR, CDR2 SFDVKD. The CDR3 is CATSDGLAGGGETQYF. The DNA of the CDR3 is TGTGCCACCAGTGATGGACTAGCGGGGGGGGGCGAGACCCAGTACTTC.

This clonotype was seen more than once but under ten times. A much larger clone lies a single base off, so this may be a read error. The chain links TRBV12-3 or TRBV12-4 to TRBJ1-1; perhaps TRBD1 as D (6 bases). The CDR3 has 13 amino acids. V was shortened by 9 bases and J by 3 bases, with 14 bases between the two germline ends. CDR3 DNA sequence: TGTGCCAGTACAGGGACGGTGGACACTGAAGCTTTCTTT. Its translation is CASTGTVDTEAFF.

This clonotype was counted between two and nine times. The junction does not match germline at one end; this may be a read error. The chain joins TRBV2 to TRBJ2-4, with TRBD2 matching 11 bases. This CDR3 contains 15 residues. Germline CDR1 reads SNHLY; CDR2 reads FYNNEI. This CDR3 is CAGKPLAGAKNIQYF. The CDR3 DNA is TGTGCCGGTAAACCACTAGCGGGAGCCAAGAACATTCAGTACTTC.

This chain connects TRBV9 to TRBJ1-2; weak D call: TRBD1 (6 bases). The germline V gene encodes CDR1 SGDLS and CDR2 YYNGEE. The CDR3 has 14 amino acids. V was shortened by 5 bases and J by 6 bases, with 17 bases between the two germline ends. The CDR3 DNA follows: TGTGCCAGCAGGGCCCCAGGGGAGCGGGATGGCTACACCTTC. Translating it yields CASRAPGERDGYTF. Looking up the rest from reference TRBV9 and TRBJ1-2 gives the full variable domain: DSGVTQTPKHLITATGQRVTLRCSPRSGDLSVYWYQQSLDQGLQFLIQYYNGEERAKGNILERFSAQQFPDLHSELNLSSLELGDSALYFCASRAPGERDGYTFGSGTRLTVV.

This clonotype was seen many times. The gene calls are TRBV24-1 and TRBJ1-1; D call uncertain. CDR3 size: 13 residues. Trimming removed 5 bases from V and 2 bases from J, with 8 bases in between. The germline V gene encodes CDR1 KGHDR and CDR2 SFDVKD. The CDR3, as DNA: TGTGCCACCAGTGTTCAGATCAACACTGAAGCTTTCTTT. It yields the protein CATSVQINTEAFF.

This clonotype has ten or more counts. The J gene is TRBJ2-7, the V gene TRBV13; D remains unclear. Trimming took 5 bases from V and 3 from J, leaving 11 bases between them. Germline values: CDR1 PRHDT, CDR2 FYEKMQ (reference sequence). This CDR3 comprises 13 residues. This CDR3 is CASSGQNYYEQYF. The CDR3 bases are TGTGCCAGCAGCGGGCAGAATTACTACGAGCAGTACTTC. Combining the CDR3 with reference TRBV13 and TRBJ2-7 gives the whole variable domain AAGVIQSPRHLIKEKRETATLKCYPIPRHDTVYWYQQGPGQDPQFLISFYEKMQSDKGSIPDRFSAQQFSDYHSELNMSSLELGDSALYFCASSGQNYYEQYFGPGTRLTVT.

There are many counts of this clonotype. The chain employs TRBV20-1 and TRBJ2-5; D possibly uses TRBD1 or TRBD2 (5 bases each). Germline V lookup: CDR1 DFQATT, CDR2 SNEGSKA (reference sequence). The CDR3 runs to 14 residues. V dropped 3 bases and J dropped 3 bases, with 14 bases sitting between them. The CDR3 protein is CSASLAVGEETQYF. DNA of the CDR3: TGCAGTGCTAGTTTGGCGGTGGGGGAAGAGACCCAGTACTTC.

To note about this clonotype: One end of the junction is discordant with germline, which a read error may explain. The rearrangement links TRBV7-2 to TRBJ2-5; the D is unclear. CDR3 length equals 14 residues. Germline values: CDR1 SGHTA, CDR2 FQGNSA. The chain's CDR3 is CASSFALLGEIQYF. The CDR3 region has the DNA TGTGCCAGCAGCTTTGCCCTCCTCGGCGAGATCCAGTACTTC.

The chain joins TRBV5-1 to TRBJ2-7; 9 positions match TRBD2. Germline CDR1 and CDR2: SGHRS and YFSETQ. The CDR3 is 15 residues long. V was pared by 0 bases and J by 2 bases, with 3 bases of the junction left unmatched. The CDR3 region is CASSLAVAGAYEQYF. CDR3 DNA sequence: TGCGCCAGCAGCTTGGCCGTAGCGGGGGCCTACGAGCAGTACTTC.

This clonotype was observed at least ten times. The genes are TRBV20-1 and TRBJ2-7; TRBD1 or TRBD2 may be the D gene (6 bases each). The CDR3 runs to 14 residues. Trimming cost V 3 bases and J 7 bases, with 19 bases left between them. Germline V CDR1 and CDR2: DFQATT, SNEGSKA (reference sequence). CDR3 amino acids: CSARGGRASGEQYF. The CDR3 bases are TGCAGTGCTAGGGGGGGCAGGGCATCAGGTGAGCAGTACTTC.

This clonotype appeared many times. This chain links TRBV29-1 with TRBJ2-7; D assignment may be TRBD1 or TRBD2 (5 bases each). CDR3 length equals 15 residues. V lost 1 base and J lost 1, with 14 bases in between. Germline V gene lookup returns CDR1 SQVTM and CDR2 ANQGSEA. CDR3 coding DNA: TGCAGCGTTGAAGTTTCGGGGCAACCTTCCTACGAGCAGTACTTC. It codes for CSVEVSGQPSYEQYF.

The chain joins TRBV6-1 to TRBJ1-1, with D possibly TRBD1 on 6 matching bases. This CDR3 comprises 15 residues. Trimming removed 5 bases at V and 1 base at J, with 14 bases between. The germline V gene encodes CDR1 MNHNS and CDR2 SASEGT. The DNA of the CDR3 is TGTGCCAGCAGTAAGGGGGTTATAAGGAACACTGAAGCTTTCTTT. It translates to CASSKGVIRNTEAFF.

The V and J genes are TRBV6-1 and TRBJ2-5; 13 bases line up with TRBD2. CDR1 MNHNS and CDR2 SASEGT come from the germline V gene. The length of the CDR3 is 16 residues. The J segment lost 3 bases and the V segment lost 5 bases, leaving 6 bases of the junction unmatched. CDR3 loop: CASSRTSGGREETQYF. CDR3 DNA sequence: TGTGCCAGCAGTCGGACTAGCGGGGGCCGAGAAGAGACCCAGTACTTC.

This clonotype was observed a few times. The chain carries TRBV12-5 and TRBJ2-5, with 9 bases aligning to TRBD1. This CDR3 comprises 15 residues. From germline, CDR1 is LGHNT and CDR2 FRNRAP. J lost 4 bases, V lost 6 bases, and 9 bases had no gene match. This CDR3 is CASGRGTGTRETQYF. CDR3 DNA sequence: TGTGCTAGTGGCCGGGGGACAGGGACCAGAGAGACCCAGTACTTC.

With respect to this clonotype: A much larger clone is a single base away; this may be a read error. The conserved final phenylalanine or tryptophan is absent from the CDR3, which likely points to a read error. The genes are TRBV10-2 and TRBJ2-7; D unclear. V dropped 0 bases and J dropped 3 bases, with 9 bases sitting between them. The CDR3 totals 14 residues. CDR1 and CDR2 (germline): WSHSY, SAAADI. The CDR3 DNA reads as TGCGCCAGCAGTGAGTCCCGTCAGAACTACGAGCAGTACTAC. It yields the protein CASSESRQNYEQYY.

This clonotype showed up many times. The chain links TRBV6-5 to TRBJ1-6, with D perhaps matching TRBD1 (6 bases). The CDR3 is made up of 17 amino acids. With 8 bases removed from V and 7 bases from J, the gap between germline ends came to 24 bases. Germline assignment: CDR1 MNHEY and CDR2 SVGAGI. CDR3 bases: TGTGCCAGCCGAAGCCCCGGGGGGGGCAGGGCGAATTCACCCCTCCACTTT. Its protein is CASRSPGGGRANSPLHF.

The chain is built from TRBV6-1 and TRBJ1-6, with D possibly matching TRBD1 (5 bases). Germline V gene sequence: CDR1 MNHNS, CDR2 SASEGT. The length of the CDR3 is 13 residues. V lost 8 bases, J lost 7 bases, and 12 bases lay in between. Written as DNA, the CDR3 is TGTGCCAGCCATCAGACAGAGAATTCACCCCTCCACTTT. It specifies CASHQTENSPLHF.

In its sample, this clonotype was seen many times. In DNA form, the CDR3 reads TGTGCCATCAGTGCCGGGACAGGGGTTGGCGCGAGCAATCAGCCCCAGCATTTT. Translated, it gives CAISAGTGVGASNQPQHF. This chain links TRBV10-3 with TRBJ1-5; 10 bases match TRBD1. V shed 4 bases, J shed 1 base, and the junction held 10 bases outside the gene matches. CDR1 is ENHRY, CDR2 SYGVKD, per germline. This CDR3 spans 18 amino acids.

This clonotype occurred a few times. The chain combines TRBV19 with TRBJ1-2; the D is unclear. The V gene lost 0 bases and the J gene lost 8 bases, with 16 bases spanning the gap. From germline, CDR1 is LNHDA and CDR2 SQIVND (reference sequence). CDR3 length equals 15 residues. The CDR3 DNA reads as TGTGCCAGTAGTATAGATCCTAACAGCCTGCGGGGCTACACCTTC. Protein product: CASSIDPNSLRGYTF.